This TCR beta chain originates from a study of cytomegalovirus exposure and HLA in healthy donors. While unrecorded immune exposures were likely, the donors were nominally healthy when sampled. PCR amplification relied on 60 Vbeta primers (plus 13 Jbeta primers). TCRdb's copy holds only in-frame clones and misses some; the assay was immunoSEQ multiplex PCR. The table lists tens of thousands of clones. Germline lookup yields CDR1 MDHEN and CDR2 SYDVKM. The CDR3 has 14 residues. J gave up 6 bases and V 11 bases, and 13 bases lay outside the gene matches. Concerning this clone: Its cognate antigen is unknown.

General study findings and limits: In a later analysis, several top co-occurrence clusters appeared linked to parvovirus B19, influenza, CMV and Epstein-Barr virus. Earlier analysis yielded a pattern in which most TCR beta V segments were productive about 90% or about 30% of the time.

Sequenced sample: PBMCs. This TCR was recovered from a woman in her thirties or forties in good health and CMV-seropositive. The chain uses TRBV28 and TRBJ2-1, with 7 bases fitting TRBD2. CDR3 region: CAHSRPSGVNEQFF. The CDR3 DNA is TGTGCCCACTCTCGCCCAAGCGGGGTCAATGAGCAGTTCTTC.